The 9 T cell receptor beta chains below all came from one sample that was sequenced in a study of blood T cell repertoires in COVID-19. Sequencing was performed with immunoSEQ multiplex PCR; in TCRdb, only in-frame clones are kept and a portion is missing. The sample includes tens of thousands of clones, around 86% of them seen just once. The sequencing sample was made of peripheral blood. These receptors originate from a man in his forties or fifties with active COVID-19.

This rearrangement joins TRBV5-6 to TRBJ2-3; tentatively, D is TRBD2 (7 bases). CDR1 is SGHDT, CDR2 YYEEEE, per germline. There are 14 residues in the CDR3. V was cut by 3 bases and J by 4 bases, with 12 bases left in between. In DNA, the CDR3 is TGTGCCAGCAGCTGGGGGAGGGGGTCAGATACGCAGTATTTT. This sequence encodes CASSWGRGSDTQYF.

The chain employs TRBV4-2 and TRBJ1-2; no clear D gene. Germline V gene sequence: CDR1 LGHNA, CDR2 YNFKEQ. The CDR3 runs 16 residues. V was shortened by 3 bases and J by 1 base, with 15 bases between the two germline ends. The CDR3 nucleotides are TGTGCCAGCAGCCATCCAATCCCCGGGATTAACTATGGCTACACCTTC. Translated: CASSHPIPGINYGYTF.

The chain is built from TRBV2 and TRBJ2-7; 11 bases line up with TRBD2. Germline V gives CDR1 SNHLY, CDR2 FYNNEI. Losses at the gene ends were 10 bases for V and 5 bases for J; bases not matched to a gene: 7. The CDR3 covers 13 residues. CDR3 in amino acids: CATELAGVDEQYF. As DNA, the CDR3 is TGTGCCACCGAACTAGCGGGAGTCGACGAGCAGTACTTC.

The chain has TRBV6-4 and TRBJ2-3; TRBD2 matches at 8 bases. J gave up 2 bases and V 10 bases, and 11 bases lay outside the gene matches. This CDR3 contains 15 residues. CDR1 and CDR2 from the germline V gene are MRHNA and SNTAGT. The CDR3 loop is CANLPGLDLTDTQYF. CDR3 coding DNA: TGTGCCAACCTACCGGGACTAGATCTCACAGATACGCAGTATTTT.

The CDR3 loop is CASSLVVSSYNEQFF. Here the CDR3 DNA reads TGTGCCAGCAGTTTGGTCGTCAGCTCCTACAATGAGCAGTTCTTC. The chain combines TRBV27 with TRBJ2-1; D ambiguous. Trimming removed 3 bases from V and 0 bases from J, with 9 bases in between. Germline CDR1 and CDR2: MNHEY and SMNVEV (reference sequence). The CDR3 runs 15 residues.

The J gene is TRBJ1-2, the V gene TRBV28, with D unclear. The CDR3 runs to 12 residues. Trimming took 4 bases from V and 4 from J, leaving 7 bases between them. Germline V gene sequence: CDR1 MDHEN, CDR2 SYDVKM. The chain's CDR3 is CASSSPGYGYTF. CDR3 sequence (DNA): TGTGCCAGCAGTTCGCCGGGCTATGGCTACACCTTC.

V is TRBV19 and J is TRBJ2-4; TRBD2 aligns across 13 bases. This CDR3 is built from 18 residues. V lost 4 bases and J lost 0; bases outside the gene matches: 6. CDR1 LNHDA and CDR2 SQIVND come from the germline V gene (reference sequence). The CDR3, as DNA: TGTGCCAGTAGTACACGGACTAGCGGGGGATTAGCCAAAAACATTCAGTACTTC. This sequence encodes CASSTRTSGGLAKNIQYF.

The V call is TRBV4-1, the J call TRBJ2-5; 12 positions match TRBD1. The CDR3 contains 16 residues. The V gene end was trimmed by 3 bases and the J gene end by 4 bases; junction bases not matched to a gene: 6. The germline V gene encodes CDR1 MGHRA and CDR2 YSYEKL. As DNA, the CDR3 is TGCGCCAGCAGCCAGAGGGGACAGGGGGCTGGAGAGACCCAGTACTTC. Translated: CASSQRGQGAGETQYF.

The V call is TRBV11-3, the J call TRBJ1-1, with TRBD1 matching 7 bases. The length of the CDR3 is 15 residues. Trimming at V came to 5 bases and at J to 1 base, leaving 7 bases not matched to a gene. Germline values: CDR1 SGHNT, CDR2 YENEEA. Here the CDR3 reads CASSARQGRNTEAFF. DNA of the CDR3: TGTGCCAGCAGCGCCCGACAGGGAAGGAACACTGAAGCTTTCTTT.